This T cell receptor beta chain was observed in a study of T cells in localized non-small cell lung cancer. The study's findings and limits: Because sequencing included only one region (of the tumor), heterogeneity remains possible.

Germline V gene lookup returns CDR1 KGHSH and CDR2 LQKENI. Between the trimmed V and J ends, which lost 3 bases and 1 base, there was a span of 10 bases. The CDR3 extends over 14 amino acids. The protocol was immunoSEQ multiplex PCR, while the TCRdb copy is restricted to in-frame clones and leaves out a portion. The sample yields 90,000 to 95,000 clones, roughly 90% seen once. This clone was observed once. Its antigen is not known. The clonotype was recovered from a man aged 40-75 years with stage I squamous cell lung carcinoma. The chain links TRBV18 to TRBJ2-7; D is ambiguous. The material was peripheral blood, obtained before any cancer treatment. CDR3 region: CASSPFDKSYEQYF. The CDR3 DNA reads TGTGCCAGCTCACCGTTCGACAAATCCTACGAGCAGTACTTC. Using reference TRBV18 and TRBJ2-7 for the parts outside the CDR3, the full variable domain is NAGVMQNPRHLVRRRGQEARLRCSPMKGHSHVYWYRQLPEEGLKFMVYLQKENIIDESGMPKERFSAEFPKEGPSILRIQQVVRGDSAAYFCASSPFDKSYEQYFGPGTRLTVT.